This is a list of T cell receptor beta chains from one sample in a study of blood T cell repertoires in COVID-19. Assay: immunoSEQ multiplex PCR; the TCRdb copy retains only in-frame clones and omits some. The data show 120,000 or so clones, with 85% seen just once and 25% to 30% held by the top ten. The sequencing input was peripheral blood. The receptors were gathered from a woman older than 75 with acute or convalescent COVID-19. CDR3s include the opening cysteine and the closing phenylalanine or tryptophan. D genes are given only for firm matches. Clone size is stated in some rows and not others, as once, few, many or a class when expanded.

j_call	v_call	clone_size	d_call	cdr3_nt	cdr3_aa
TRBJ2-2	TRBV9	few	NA	TGTGCCAGCAGCGTAGCTAGGAGAGCCGGGGAGCTGTTTTTT	CASSVARRAGELFF
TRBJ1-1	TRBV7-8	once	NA	TGTGCCAGCAGCAAACAGGGAGCCACTGAAGCTTTCTTT	CASSKQGATEAFF
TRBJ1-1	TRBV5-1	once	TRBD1	TGCGCCAGCAGCACCGGACAGGGGACTGAAGCTTTCTTT	CASSTGQGTEAFF
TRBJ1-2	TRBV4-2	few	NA	TGTGCCAGCAGCCAAGGGGGGCAGGCTCGAGGCTACACCTTC	CASSQGGQARGYTF
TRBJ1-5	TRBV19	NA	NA	TGTGCCAGTAGTGGGGGGGGGAGGACCAATCAGCCCCAGCATTTT	CASSGGGRTNQPQHF
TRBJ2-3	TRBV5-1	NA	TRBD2	TGCGCCACCACTCAGCGGGGGTCTAGCACAGATACGCAGTATTTT	CATTQRGSSTDTQYF
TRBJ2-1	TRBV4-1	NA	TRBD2	TGCGCCAGCAGCCAAGCGGGGGGACCTACACATGAGCAGTTCTTC	CASSQAGGPTHEQFF
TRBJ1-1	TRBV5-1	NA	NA	TGCGCCAGCAGTGCGGCTTGGGGGGACGATGAAGCTTTCTTT	CASSAAWGDDEAFF
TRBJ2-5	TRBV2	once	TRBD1	TGTGCCAGCAGTGAAATGGGACAGGGAAGCGAGACCCAGTACTTC	CASSEMGQGSETQYF
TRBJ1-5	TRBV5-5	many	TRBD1	TGTGCCAGCAGCACAGCCGGGACAGGAGTCCATCAGCCCCAGCATTTT	CASSTAGTGVHQPQHF
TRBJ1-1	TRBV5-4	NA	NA	TGTGCCAGCAGCTTGCGTAAGACAGGTACGAACACTGAAGCTTTCTTT	CASSLRKTGTNTEAFF
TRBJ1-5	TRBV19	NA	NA	TGTGCCAGTAGTATCTCGCCAGACTATAGCAATCAGCCCCAGCATTTT	CASSISPDYSNQPQHF
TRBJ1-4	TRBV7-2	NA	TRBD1	TGTGCCAGCAGCTTACAGGGGGGACGGGAAAAACTGTTTTTT	CASSLQGGREKLFF
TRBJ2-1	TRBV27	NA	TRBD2	TGTGCCAGCAGTTTAAATAGCGGGGGCGAGCAGTTCTTC	CASSLNSGGEQFF
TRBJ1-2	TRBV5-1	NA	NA	TGCGCCAGCAGCTCCTTCCGGGGGTCCGATGGCTACACCTTC	CASSSFRGSDGYTF
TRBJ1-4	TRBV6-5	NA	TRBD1	TGTGCCAGCAGAAGACAGGGGAAGGAAAAACTGTTTTTT	CASRRQGKEKLFF
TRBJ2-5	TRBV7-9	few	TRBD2	TGTGCCAGCAGCTTTTCTAGCGGTCAAGAGACCCAGTACTTC	CASSFSSGQETQYF
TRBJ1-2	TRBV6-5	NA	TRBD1	TGTGCCAGCAGTACCCTGGGACAGGGGGCCTCTGGCTACACCTTC	CASSTLGQGASGYTF
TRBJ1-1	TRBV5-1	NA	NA	TGCGCCAGCAGCTTGGGAGGGAGGGACGCTGAAGCTTTCTTT	CASSLGGRDAEAFF
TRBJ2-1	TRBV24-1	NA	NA	TGTGCCACCAGTGATGGCGGGTGGGTTAATGAGCAGTTCTTC	CATSDGGWVNEQFF
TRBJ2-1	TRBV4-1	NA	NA	TGCGCCAGCAGCCAAGTTGGTGGGGCGCAGTTCTTC	CASSQVGGAQFF
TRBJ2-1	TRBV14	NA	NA	TGTGCCAGCAGCCAACCCCAGACTTCCTACAATGAGCAGTTCTTC	CASSQPQTSYNEQFF
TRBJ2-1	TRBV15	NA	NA	TGTGCCACCAGCGGGCAGGGTAAGACTTCCCATGAGCAGTTCTTC	CATSGQGKTSHEQFF
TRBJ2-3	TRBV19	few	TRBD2	TGTGCCAGTAGTCTCGCGACTAGCGGGCCGGATACGCAGTATTTT	CASSLATSGPDTQYF
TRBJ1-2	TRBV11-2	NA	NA	TGTGCCAGCAACACGGGGGCTAACTATGGCTACACCTTC	CASNTGANYGYTF
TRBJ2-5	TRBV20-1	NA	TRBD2	TGCAGTGCTAGTCAGTTAGCGGGGGGGCCGGGCAAGACCCAGTACTTC	CSASQLAGGPGKTQYF
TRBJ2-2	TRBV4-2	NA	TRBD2	TGTGCCAGCAGCCAAGATCAAGGGACTACCACCGGGGAGCTGTTTTTT	CASSQDQGTTTGELFF
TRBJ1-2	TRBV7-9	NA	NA	TGTGCCAGCAGCTTAGAACAGGGAGTAAACTATGGCTACACCTTC	CASSLEQGVNYGYTF